A selection of T cell receptor beta chains follows, all from one sample in a study of cytomegalovirus exposure and HLA in healthy donors. Assay used: immunoSEQ multiplex PCR; TCRdb lists only in-frame clones, some missing. The table lists roughly 160,000 clones, 80% of them singletons, with roughly 9.7% in the top ten. Sequencing was done on a sample of PBMCs. These receptor sequences come from a man aged 18 to 29 in good health and CMV-seropositive. Both conserved end residues are part of each CDR3. The order of the fields is J gene, V gene, CDR3 length, CDR3 protein.

J gene: TRBJ2-3; V gene: TRBV2; CDR3 length: 15; CDR3 protein: CASSGDRAGGDTQYF
J gene: TRBJ2-3; V gene: TRBV5-4; CDR3 length: 16; CDR3 protein: CASSSLTSDSTDTQYF
J gene: TRBJ2-7; V gene: TRBV13; CDR3 length: 16; CDR3 protein: CASSSTSGGVSYEQYF
J gene: TRBJ2-3; V gene: TRBV19; CDR3 length: 18; CDR3 protein: CASSGDSGGHPSTDTQYF
J gene: TRBJ2-3; V gene: TRBV5-1; CDR3 length: 15; CDR3 protein: CASSLTSGGTDTQYF
J gene: TRBJ1-1; V gene: TRBV6-6; CDR3 length: 10; CDR3 protein: CASRRTEAFF
J gene: TRBJ2-3; V gene: TRBV15; CDR3 length: 14; CDR3 protein: CATDSGTSTDTQYF
J gene: TRBJ1-2; V gene: TRBV11-2; CDR3 length: 14; CDR3 protein: CASSRGGQNYGYTF
J gene: TRBJ1-6; V gene: TRBV6-5; CDR3 length: 14; CDR3 protein: CARSRDRGFFPLHF
J gene: TRBJ1-2; V gene: TRBV19; CDR3 length: 13; CDR3 protein: CASSPAARYGYTF
J gene: TRBJ2-7; V gene: TRBV11-2; CDR3 length: 11; CDR3 protein: CASSLEVEQYF
J gene: TRBJ2-7; V gene: TRBV6-5; CDR3 length: 15; CDR3 protein: CASSYSPDRTYEQYF
J gene: TRBJ2-3; V gene: TRBV11-3; CDR3 length: 15; CDR3 protein: CASSPTAGGTDTQYF
J gene: TRBJ2-1; V gene: TRBV11-3; CDR3 length: 15; CDR3 protein: CASSLDHRASGKQFF
J gene: NA; V gene: TRBV27; CDR3 length: 13; CDR3 protein: CASSKDRLYEQYF
J gene: TRBJ2-7; V gene: TRBV7-9; CDR3 length: 12; CDR3 protein: CASSLDIYEQYF
J gene: TRBJ1-2; V gene: TRBV4-3; CDR3 length: 15; CDR3 protein: CASSQVLGFNYGYTF
J gene: TRBJ2-7; V gene: TRBV9; CDR3 length: 15; CDR3 protein: CASSPEGLTTYEQYF
J gene: TRBJ2-1; V gene: TRBV5-1; CDR3 length: 15; CDR3 protein: CASSSPGGSYNEQFF
J gene: TRBJ2-7; V gene: TRBV6-5; CDR3 length: 13; CDR3 protein: CASSRTGLYEQYF
J gene: TRBJ1-5; V gene: TRBV27; CDR3 length: 18; CDR3 protein: CASSQGLYKRSGNQPQHF
J gene: TRBJ2-2; V gene: TRBV5-1; CDR3 length: 15; CDR3 protein: CASSSGQANTGELFF
J gene: TRBJ2-1; V gene: TRBV7-9; CDR3 length: 15; CDR3 protein: CASSRLEGSIGEQFF
J gene: TRBJ2-7; V gene: TRBV5-6; CDR3 length: 15; CDR3 protein: CASSPANRGGYEQYF
J gene: TRBJ2-2; V gene: TRBV6-1; CDR3 length: 17; CDR3 protein: CASSDYRGRGNTGELFF
J gene: TRBJ1-5; V gene: TRBV4-2; CDR3 length: 16; CDR3 protein: CASSQEQVGVNQPQHF
J gene: TRBJ2-6; V gene: TRBV27; CDR3 length: 16; CDR3 protein: CASSLWGGSGANVLTF
J gene: TRBJ1-2; V gene: TRBV7-8; CDR3 length: 12; CDR3 protein: CASSRTGHGYTF
J gene: TRBJ2-5; V gene: TRBV5-1; CDR3 length: 16; CDR3 protein: CASSLASGGAQETQYF
J gene: TRBJ1-4; V gene: TRBV6-1; CDR3 length: 16; CDR3 protein: CASSAVLGTGTEKLFF
J gene: TRBJ2-3; V gene: TRBV5-1; CDR3 length: 17; CDR3 protein: CASSLGTGYHNPDTQYF
J gene: TRBJ1-1; V gene: TRBV19; CDR3 length: 13; CDR3 protein: CVTGGQGDTEAFF
J gene: TRBJ1-1; V gene: TRBV5-5; CDR3 length: 15; CDR3 protein: CASTDHRTTNTEAFF
J gene: TRBJ1-1; V gene: TRBV6-1; CDR3 length: 14; CDR3 protein: CASSGSFEGTEAFF
J gene: TRBJ1-1; V gene: TRBV10-1; CDR3 length: 14; CDR3 protein: CASSRDRGGTEAFF
J gene: TRBJ1-1; V gene: TRBV23-1; CDR3 length: 18; CDR3 protein: CASSQKIPAGTGNTEAFF
J gene: TRBJ1-2; V gene: TRBV7-9; CDR3 length: 14; CDR3 protein: CASSLAAPYYGHTF
J gene: TRBJ2-7; V gene: TRBV11-1; CDR3 length: 15; CDR3 protein: CASSPPPGSYYEQYF
J gene: TRBJ2-2; V gene: TRBV10-3; CDR3 length: 13; CDR3 protein: CAISGSGTGKLFF
J gene: TRBJ2-1; V gene: TRBV5-1; CDR3 length: 15; CDR3 protein: CASTPYSGSVHEQFF
J gene: TRBJ1-2; V gene: TRBV6-5; CDR3 length: 12; CDR3 protein: CATSAAAYGYTF
J gene: TRBJ1-3; V gene: TRBV6-5; CDR3 length: 15; CDR3 protein: CASSATRGSGNTIYF
J gene: TRBJ2-3; V gene: TRBV10-1; CDR3 length: 16; CDR3 protein: CASSLGLAGASDTQYF
J gene: TRBJ1-5; V gene: TRBV10-2; CDR3 length: 16; CDR3 protein: CASSESRSGSNQPQHF
J gene: TRBJ1-2; V gene: TRBV20-1; CDR3 length: 11; CDR3 protein: CSASFGRGYTF
J gene: TRBJ2-6; V gene: TRBV6-5; CDR3 length: 15; CDR3 protein: CASRTGGSGANGLTF
J gene: TRBJ2-1; V gene: TRBV6-1; CDR3 length: 15; CDR3 protein: CASRLTSGSYNEQFF
J gene: TRBJ2-1; V gene: TRBV20-1; CDR3 length: 10; CDR3 protein: CSAVISEQFF
J gene: TRBJ2-2; V gene: TRBV29-1; CDR3 length: 13; CDR3 protein: CSVGGGSTGELFF
J gene: TRBJ2-2; V gene: TRBV7-9; CDR3 length: 15; CDR3 protein: CASRPQGSNTGELFF
J gene: TRBJ2-5; V gene: TRBV19; CDR3 length: 18; CDR3 protein: CASSPGIPGWSLQETQYF
J gene: TRBJ2-5; V gene: TRBV5-6; CDR3 length: 17; CDR3 protein: CASSLGGQPPWGETQYF
J gene: TRBJ2-7; V gene: TRBV27; CDR3 length: 15; CDR3 protein: CASSLLAGDIYEQYF
J gene: TRBJ1-5; V gene: TRBV2; CDR3 length: 12; CDR3 protein: CASHNYNQPQHF
J gene: TRBJ2-3; V gene: TRBV19; CDR3 length: 14; CDR3 protein: CASSRVISTDTQYF
J gene: TRBJ1-3; V gene: TRBV19; CDR3 length: 16; CDR3 protein: CASSIMAQSSGNTIYF
J gene: TRBJ2-5; V gene: TRBV18; CDR3 length: 18; CDR3 protein: CASSPILPKTGDQETQYF
J gene: TRBJ2-5; V gene: TRBV7-9; CDR3 length: 14; CDR3 protein: CASSPSGGEETQYF
J gene: TRBJ2-3; V gene: TRBV5-1; CDR3 length: 15; CDR3 protein: CASSNGMAVTDTQYF